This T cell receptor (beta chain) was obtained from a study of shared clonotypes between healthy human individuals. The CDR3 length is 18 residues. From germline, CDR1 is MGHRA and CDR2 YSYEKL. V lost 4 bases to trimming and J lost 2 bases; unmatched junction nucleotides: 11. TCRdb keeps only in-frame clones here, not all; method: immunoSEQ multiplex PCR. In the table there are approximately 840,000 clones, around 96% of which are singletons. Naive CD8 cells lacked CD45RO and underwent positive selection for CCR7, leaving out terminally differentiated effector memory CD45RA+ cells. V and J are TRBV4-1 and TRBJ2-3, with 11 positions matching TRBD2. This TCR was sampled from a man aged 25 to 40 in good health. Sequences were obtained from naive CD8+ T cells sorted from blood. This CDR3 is CASSLGATSGRITDTQYF. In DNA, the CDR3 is TGCGCCAGCAGCCTAGGGGCAACTAGCGGGAGAATCACAGATACGCAGTATTTT.